The clone carrying this T cell receptor beta chain occurred many times. Germline CDR1 SGHVS, CDR2 FQNEAQ. Losses at the gene ends were 5 bases for V and 3 bases for J; bases not matched to a gene: 9. The CDR3 runs to 15 residues. The sample comes from a study of spatial heterogeneity in lung cancer. Whole-study context: Beta-chain sequences consistently outnumbered alpha-chain sequences in detection.

The sample's time point: blood at routine non-recurrence follow-up after resection. TCRdb re-called the 5' RACE reads with MiXCR, one entry per CDR3 protein. Of roughly 30,000 distinct CDR3 sequences in the sample, roughly a tenth were seen once. Sequencing was performed on PBMCs, taken at follow-up. The V gene is TRBV7-8, the J gene TRBJ2-7; 8 bases are a match to TRBD2. This clonotype was obtained from a female donor with early-stage non-small cell lung cancer. CDR3 nucleotide sequence: TGTGCCAGCAGCGGGGGACTAGACATCAACTACGAGCAGTACTTC. It specifies CASSGGLDINYEQYF.